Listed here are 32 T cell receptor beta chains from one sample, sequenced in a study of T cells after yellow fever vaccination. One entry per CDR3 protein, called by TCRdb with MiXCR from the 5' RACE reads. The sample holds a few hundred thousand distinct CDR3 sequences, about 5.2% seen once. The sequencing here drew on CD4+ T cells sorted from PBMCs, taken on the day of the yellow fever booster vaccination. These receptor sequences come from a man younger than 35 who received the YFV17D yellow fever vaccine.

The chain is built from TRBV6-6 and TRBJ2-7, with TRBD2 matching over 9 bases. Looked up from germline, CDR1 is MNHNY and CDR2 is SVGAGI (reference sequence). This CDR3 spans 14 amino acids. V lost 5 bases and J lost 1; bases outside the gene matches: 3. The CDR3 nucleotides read TGTGCCAGCAGTGAAGCGGGAGGTTCCTACGAGCAGTACTTC. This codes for CASSEAGGSYEQYF.

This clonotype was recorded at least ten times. CDR3 protein: CASSPGPTGEQFF. The CDR3 coding sequence is TGCGCCAGCAGTCCGGGTCCGACGGGTGAGCAGTTCTTC. The gene calls are TRBV5-1 and TRBJ2-1; D gene uncertain. This CDR3 is 13 amino acids long. Germline-derived CDR1 and CDR2 are SGHRS and YFSETQ. Deletions cut 5 bases from V and 9 bases from J, with 15 bases between.

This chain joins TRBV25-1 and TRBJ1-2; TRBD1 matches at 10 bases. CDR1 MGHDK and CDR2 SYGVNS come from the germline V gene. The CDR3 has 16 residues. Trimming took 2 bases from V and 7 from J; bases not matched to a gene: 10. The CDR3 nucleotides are TGTGCCAGCAGTGAAGCCGGGACAGGGGATTTAAGTGGCTACACCTTC. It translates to CASSEAGTGDLSGYTF.

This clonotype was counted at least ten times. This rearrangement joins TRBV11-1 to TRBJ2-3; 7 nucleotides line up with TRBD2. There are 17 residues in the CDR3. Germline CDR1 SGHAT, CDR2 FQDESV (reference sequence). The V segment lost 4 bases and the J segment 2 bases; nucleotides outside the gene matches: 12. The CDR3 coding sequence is TGTGCCAGCAGCTCCGGCATGGCTAGCGGCCTCACAGATACGCAGTATTTT. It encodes CASSSGMASGLTDTQYF.

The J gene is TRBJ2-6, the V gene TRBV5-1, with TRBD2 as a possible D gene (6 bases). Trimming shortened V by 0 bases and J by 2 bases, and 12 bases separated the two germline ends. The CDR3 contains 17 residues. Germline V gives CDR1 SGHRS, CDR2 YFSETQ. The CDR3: CASSLGPPGAGANVLTF. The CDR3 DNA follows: TGCGCCAGCAGCTTGGGCCCCCCGGGGGCTGGGGCCAACGTCCTGACTTTC.

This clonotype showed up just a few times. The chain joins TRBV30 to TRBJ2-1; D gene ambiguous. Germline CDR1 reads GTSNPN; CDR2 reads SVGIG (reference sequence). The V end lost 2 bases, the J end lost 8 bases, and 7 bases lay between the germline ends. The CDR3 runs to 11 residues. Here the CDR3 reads CAWSPLDEQFF. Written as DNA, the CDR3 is TGTGCCTGGAGTCCGCTCGATGAGCAGTTCTTC.

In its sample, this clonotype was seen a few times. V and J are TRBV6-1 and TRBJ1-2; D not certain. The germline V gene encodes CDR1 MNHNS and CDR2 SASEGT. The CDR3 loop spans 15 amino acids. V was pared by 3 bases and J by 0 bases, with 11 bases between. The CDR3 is CASSEPRRSNYGYTF. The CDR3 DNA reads TGTGCCAGCAGTGAGCCCCGGAGATCTAACTATGGCTACACCTTC.

The CDR3 region is CSAGTVQNTGELFF. The CDR3 DNA sequence: TGCAGCGCGGGGACAGTCCAGAACACCGGGGAGCTGTTTTTT. The chain carries TRBV29-1 and TRBJ2-2; 7 nucleotides agree with TRBD1. The CDR3 totals 14 residues. Germline V gives CDR1 SQVTM, CDR2 ANQGSEA. V gave up 7 bases and J gave up 1 base; unmatched junction bases: 6.

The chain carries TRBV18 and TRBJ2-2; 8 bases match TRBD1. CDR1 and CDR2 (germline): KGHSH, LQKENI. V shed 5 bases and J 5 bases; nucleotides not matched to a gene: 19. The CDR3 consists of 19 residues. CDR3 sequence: CASSANSRAGTGNTGELFF. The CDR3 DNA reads TGTGCCAGCTCAGCTAATAGTCGAGCCGGGACAGGAAATACCGGGGAGCTGTTTTTT. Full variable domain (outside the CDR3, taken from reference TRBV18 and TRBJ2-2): NAGVMQNPRHLVRRRGQEARLRCSPMKGHSHVYWYRQLPEEGLKFMVYLQKENIIDESGMPKERFSAEFPKEGPSILRIQQVVRGDSAAYFCASSANSRAGTGNTGELFFGEGSRLTVL.

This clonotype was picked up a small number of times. For the CDR3, the DNA is TGCAGTGCTATCTCCAGCGGGGGTGAAACTGAAGCTTTCTTT. Its translation is CSAISSGGETEAFF. V gene TRBV20-1 combines with J gene TRBJ1-1, with TRBD1 as a possible D gene (5 bases). CDR1 and CDR2 from the germline V gene are DFQATT and SNEGSKA (reference sequence). The CDR3 length is 14 residues. V lost 4 bases and J lost 5, with 17 bases in between.

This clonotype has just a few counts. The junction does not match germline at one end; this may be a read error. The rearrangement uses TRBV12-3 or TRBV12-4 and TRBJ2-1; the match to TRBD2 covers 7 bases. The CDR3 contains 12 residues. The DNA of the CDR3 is TGTGCCAGCAGCCCCCGACTAGCAGTGGTCCTCTTC. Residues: CASSPRLAVVLF.

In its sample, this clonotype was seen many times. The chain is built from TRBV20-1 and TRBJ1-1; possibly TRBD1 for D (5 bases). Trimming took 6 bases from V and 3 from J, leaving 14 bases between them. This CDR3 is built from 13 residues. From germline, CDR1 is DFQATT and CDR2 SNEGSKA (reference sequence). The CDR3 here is CSAPGTTDTEAFF. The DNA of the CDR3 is TGCAGTGCCCCCGGGACCACGGACACTGAAGCTTTCTTT.

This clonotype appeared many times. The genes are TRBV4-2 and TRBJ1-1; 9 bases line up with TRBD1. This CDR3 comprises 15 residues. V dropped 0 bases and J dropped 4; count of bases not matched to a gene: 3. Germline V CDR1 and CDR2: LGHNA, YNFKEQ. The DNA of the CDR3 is TGTGCCAGCAGCCAAGACGGGACAGGGAGCACTGAAGCTTTCTTT. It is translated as CASSQDGTGSTEAFF.

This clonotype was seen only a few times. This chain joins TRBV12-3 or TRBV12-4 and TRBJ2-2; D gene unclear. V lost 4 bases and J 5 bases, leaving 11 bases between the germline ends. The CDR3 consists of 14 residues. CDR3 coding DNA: TGTGCCAGCAGTTATTTGGTAGCTACCGGGGAGCTGTTTTTT. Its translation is CASSYLVATGELFF.

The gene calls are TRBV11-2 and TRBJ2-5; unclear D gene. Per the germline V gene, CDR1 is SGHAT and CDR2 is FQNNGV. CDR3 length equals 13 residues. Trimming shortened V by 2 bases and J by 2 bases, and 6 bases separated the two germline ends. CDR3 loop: CASSLWLQETQYF. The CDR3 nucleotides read TGTGCCAGCAGCTTATGGTTACAAGAGACCCAGTACTTC.

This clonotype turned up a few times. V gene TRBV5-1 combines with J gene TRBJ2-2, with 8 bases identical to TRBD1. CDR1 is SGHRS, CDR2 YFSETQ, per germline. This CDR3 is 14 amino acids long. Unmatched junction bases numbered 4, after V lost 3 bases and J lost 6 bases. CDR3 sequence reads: CASSWTGTSGELFF. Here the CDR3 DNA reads TGCGCCAGCAGCTGGACAGGGACGTCCGGGGAGCTGTTTTTT.

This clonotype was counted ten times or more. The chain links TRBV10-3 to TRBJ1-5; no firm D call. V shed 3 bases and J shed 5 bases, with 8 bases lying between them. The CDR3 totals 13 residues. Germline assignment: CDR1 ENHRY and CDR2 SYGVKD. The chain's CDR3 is CAISDFGDQPQHF. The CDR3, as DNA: TGTGCCATCAGTGACTTCGGGGATCAGCCCCAGCATTTT.

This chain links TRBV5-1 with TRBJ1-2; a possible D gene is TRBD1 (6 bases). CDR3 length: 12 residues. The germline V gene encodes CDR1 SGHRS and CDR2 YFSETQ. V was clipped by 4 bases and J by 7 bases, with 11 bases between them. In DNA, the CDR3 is TGCGCCAGCAGCATCAGGGGACGTGGCTACACCTTC. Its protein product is CASSIRGRGYTF.

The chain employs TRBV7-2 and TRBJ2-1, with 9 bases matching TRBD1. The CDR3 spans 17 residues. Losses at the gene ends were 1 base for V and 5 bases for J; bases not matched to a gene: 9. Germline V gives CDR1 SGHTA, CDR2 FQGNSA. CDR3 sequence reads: CASSLVGGTGTHNEQFF. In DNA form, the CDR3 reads TGTGCCAGCAGCTTAGTCGGGGGGACAGGGACCCACAATGAGCAGTTCTTC.

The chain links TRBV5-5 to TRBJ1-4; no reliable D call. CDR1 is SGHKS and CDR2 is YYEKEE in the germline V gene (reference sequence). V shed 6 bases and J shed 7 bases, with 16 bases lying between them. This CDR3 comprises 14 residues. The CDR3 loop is CASTPARLGEKLFF. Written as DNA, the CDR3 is TGTGCCAGCACCCCGGCGCGACTCGGTGAAAAACTGTTTTTT.

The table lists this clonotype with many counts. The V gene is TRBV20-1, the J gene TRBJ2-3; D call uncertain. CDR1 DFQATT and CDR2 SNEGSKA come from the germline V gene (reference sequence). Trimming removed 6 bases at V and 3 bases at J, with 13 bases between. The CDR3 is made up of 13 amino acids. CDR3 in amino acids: CSAAESGTDTQYF. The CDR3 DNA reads TGCAGTGCCGCCGAGTCAGGAACAGATACGCAGTATTTT.

The CDR3 DNA is TGTGCTAGTAAACTCGGACAGGGTACAACTAATGAAAAACTGTTTTTT. It codes for CASKLGQGTTNEKLFF. The chain combines TRBV12-5 with TRBJ1-4; 8 bases are a match to TRBD1. This CDR3 is built from 16 residues. The V segment lost 8 bases and the J segment 0 bases; nucleotides outside the gene matches: 8. CDR1 and CDR2 from the germline V gene are LGHNT and FRNRAP.

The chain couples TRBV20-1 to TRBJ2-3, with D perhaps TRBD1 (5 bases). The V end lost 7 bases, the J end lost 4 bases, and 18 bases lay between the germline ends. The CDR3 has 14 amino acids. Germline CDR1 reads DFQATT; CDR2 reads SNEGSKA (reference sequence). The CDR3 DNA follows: TGCAGTGTCAAGGACCCTAGGGGCCCAGATACGCAGTATTTT. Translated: CSVKDPRGPDTQYF.

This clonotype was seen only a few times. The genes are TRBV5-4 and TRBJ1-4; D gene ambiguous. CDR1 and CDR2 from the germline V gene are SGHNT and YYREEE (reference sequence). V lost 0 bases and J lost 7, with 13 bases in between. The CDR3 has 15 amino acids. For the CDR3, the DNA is TGTGCCAGCAGCTTGGGGGTCAGCTACTTTGAAAAACTGTTTTTT. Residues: CASSLGVSYFEKLFF.

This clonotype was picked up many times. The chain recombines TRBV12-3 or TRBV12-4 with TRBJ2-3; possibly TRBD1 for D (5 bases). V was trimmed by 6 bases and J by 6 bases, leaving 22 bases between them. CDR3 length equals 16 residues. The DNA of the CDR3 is TGTGCCAGCAGAACAGGACCGAAGAAAGGGGTGGATACGCAGTATTTT. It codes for CASRTGPKKGVDTQYF.

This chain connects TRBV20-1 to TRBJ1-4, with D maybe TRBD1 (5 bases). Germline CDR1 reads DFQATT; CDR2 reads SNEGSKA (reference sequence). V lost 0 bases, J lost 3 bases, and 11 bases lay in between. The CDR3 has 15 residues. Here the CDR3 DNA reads TGCAGTGCTAGAGACGCAGGCAGGGCTAATGAAAAACTGTTTTTT. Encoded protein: CSARDAGRANEKLFF.

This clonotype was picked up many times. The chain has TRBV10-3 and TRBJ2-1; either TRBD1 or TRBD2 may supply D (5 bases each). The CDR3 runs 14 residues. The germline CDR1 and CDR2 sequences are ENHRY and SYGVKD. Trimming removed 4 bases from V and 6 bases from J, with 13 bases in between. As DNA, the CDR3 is TGTGCCATCAGTGTGGGGGACCGGGGCAATGAGCAGTTCTTC. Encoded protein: CAISVGDRGNEQFF.

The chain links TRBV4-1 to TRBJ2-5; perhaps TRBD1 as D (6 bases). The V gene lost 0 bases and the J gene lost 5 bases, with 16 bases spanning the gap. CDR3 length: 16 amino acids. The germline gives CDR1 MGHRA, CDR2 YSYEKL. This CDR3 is CASSQDGPGVGETQYF. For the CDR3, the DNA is TGCGCCAGCAGCCAAGATGGGCCAGGGGTAGGGGAGACCCAGTACTTC.

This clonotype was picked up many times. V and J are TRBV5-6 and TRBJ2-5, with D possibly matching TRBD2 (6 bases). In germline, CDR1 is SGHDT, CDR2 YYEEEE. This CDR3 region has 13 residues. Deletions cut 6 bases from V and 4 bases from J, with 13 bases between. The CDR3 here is CASNRDLGETQYF. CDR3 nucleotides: TGTGCCAGCAACCGGGACTTAGGAGAGACCCAGTACTTC.

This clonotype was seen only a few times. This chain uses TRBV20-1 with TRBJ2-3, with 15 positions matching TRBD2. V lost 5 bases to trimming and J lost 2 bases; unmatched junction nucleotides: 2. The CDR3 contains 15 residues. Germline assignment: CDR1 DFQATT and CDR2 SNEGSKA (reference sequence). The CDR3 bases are TGCAGTGCTGGACTAGCGGGGGGGGCCACAGATACGCAGTATTTT. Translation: CSAGLAGGATDTQYF.

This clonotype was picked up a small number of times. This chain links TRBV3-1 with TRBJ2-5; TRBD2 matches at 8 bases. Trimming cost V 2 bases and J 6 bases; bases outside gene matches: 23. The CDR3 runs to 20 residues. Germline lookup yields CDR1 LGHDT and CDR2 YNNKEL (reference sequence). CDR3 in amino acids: CASSQKALGGSGDSRKTQYF. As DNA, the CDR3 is TGTGCCAGCAGCCAAAAAGCTCTGGGGGGTAGCGGGGATTCGCGGAAGACCCAGTACTTC.

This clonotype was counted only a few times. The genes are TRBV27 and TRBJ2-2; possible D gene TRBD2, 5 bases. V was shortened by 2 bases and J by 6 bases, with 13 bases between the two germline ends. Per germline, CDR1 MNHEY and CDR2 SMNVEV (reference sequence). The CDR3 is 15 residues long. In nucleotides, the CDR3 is TGTGCCAGCAGTTTACGACCAGCGGTGGCCGGGGAGCTGTTTTTT. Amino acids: CASSLRPAVAGELFF.